This T cell receptor beta chain was found in a study of a mutant IDH1 vaccine in newly diagnosed glioma. Study context: Most patients had radiochemotherapy with temozolomide before enrollment; others had one alone.

The CDR3 loop spans 14 amino acids. CDR1 SGHRS and CDR2 YFSETQ come from the germline V gene. With 2 bases removed from V and 8 bases from J, the gap between germline ends came to 13 bases. Study findings and constraints: The occurrence of vaccine-induced immune responses was seen in approximately 92% of patients. Pseudoprogression appeared unlinked to shifts in leading peripheral T cell clonotypes.

Sequenced by immunoSEQ multiplex PCR; TCRdb stores in-frame clones only, minus some. The sample contains over 80,000 clones, approximately 90% of which appear only once. Time point: baseline, week 1 (first vaccination visit). Noted treatment: pre-vaccination baseline after standard-of-care therapy. Astrocytomas that were new, WHO grade 3 or 4, IDH1-mutant and ATRX-lost were present in the donors. Comments on this clone: What it recognizes is unknown.

The gene calls are TRBV5-1 and TRBJ2-2, with a tentative D call TRBD1 (6 bases). This sequence was found in a woman aged 50 to 60 with glioma. Sequences were derived from PBMCs, sampled from a glioma patient treated with radiotherapy, temozolomide or both. The CDR3 loop is CASSFMGAQGELFF. As DNA, the CDR3 is TGCGCCAGCAGCTTTATGGGGGCACAAGGGGAGCTGTTTTTT. The variable domain in full, completed from reference TRBV5-1 and TRBJ2-2, reads KAGVTQTPRYLIKTRGQQVTLSCSPISGHRSVSWYQQTPGQGLQFLFEYFSETQRNKGNFPGRFSGRQFSNSRSEMNVSTLELGDSALYLCASSFMGAQGELFFGEGSRLTVL.